This T cell receptor (beta chain) was identified during a study of Graves' ophthalmopathy and Graves' hyperthyroidism. Amplification of TCR beta CDR3 regions used RNA transcripts. Second-round multiplex PCR came after first-round RT-PCR with HTBI primers. TCRdb recomputed calls from the multiplex PCR reads with MiXCR, one row per CDR3 protein. The sample includes about 740,000 distinct CDR3 sequences, about 44% of them seen just once. The V end lost 0 bases, the J end lost 1 base, and 13 bases lay between the germline ends. The CDR3 loop spans 15 amino acids. Germline V lookup: CDR1 DFQATT, CDR2 SNEGSKA (reference sequence).

This TCR was sampled from an adult man with Graves' ophthalmopathy. Sequences were obtained from peripheral blood. V and J are TRBV20-1 and TRBJ2-7, with D perhaps matching TRBD1 or TRBD2 (6 bases each). This chain's CDR3 is CSARDPGGRSYEQYF. The CDR3 DNA follows: TGCAGTGCTAGAGATCCCGGGGGCCGGTCCTACGAGCAGTACTTC.